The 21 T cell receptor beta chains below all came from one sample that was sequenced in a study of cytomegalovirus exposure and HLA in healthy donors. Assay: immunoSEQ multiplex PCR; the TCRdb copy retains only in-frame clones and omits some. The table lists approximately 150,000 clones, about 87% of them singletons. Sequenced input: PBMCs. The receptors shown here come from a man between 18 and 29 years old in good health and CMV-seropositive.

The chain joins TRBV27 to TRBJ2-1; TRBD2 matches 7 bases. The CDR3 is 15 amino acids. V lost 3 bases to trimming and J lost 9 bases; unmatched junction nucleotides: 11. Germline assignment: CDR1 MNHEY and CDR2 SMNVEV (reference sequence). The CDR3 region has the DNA TGTGCCAGCAGTTTGATGGGGGGGAGCATGATTGAGCAGTTCTTC. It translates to CASSLMGGSMIEQFF.

This CDR3 reads CASSFTAGTRPTGELFF. CDR3 DNA sequence: TGTGCCAGCAGCTTCACCGCCGGGACTAGACCCACCGGGGAGCTGTTTTTT. This chain links TRBV7-9 with TRBJ2-2; 8 bases line up with TRBD2. Germline V gene sequence: CDR1 SEHNR, CDR2 FQNEAQ (reference sequence). This CDR3 has 17 amino acids. Trimming took 3 bases from V and 4 from J; bases not matched to a gene: 10.

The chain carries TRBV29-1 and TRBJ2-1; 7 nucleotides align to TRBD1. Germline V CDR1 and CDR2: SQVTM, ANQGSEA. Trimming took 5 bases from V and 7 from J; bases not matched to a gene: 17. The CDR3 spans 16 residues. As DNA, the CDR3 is TGCAGCGTTACAGGGGCCCGAGGGGGCAAGGAAAATGAGCAGTTCTTC. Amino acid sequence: CSVTGARGGKENEQFF.

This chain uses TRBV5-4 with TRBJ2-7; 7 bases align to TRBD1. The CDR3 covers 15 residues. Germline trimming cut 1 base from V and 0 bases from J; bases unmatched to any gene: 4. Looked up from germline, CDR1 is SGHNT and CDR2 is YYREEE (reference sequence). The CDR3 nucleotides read TGTGCCAGCAGCTTGAGTGGGACAGCCTCCTACGAGCAGTACTTC. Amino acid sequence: CASSLSGTASYEQYF.

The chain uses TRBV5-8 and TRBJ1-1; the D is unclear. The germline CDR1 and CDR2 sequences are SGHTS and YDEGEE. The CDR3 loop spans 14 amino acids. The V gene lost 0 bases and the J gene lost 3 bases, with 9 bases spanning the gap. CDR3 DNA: TGTGCCAGCAGCTTGGGCCCCGGGGACACTGAAGCTTTCTTT. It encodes CASSLGPGDTEAFF.

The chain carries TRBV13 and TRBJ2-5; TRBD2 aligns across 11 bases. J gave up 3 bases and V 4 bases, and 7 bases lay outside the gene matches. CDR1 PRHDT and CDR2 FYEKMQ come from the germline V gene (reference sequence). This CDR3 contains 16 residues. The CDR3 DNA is TGTGCCAGCAGCTACCTTAGCGGGGGGGCCGAAGAGACCCAGTACTTC. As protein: CASSYLSGGAEETQYF.

In DNA form, the CDR3 reads TGCGCCAGCAGCGCCCGGGACAGGGGTATGTACAATGAGCAGTTCTTC. It translates to CASSARDRGMYNEQFF. The chain uses TRBV5-1 and TRBJ2-1; TRBD1 agrees at 10 bases. The CDR3 spans 16 residues. The V and J ends lost 4 bases and 4 bases, in that order; junction bases with no gene match: 8. In germline, CDR1 is SGHRS, CDR2 YFSETQ.

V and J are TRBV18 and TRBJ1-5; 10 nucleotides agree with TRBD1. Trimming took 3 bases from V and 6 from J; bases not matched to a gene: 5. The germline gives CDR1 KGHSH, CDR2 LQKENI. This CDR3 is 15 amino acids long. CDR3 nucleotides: TGTGCCAGCTCACCCGGGGACAGGGGATTTCAGCCCCAGCATTTT. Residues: CASSPGDRGFQPQHF.

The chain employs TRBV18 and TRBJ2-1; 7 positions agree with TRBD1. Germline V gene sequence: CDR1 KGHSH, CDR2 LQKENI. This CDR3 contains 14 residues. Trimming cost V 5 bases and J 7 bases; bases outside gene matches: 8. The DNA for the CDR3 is TGTGCCAGCTCAACTACAGGGGCTCGGAATGAGCAGTTCTTC. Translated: CASSTTGARNEQFF.

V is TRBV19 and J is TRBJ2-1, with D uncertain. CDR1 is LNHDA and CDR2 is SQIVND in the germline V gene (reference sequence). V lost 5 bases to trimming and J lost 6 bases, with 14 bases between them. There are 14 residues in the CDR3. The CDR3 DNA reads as TGTGCCAGTAGTCCCGACAACCCTGGCAATGAGCAGTTCTTC. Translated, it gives CASSPDNPGNEQFF.

The CDR3 sequence: CSVEDRAQGAIEQFF. In DNA, the CDR3 is TGCAGCGTTGAAGATCGGGCACAGGGGGCCATTGAGCAGTTCTTC. V and J are TRBV29-1 and TRBJ2-1, with 9 nucleotides matching TRBD1. J gave up 9 bases and V 0 bases, and 9 bases lay outside the gene matches. This CDR3 comprises 15 residues. Germline V lookup: CDR1 SQVTM, CDR2 ANQGSEA.

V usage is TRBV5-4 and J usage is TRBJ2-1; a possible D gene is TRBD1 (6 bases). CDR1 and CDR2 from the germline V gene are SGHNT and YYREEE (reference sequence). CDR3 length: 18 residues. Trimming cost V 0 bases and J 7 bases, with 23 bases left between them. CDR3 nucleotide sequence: TGTGCCAGCAGCTTGGATGTGGTTCGTACAGGGCTTACAAATGAGCAGTTCTTC. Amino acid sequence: CASSLDVVRTGLTNEQFF.

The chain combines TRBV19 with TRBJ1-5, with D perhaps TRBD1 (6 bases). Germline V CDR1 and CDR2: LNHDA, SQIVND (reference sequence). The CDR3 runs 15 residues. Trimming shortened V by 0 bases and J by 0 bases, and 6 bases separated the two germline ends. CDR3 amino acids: CASSIEDSSNQPQHF. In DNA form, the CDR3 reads TGTGCCAGTAGTATAGAGGACAGTAGCAATCAGCCCCAGCATTTT.

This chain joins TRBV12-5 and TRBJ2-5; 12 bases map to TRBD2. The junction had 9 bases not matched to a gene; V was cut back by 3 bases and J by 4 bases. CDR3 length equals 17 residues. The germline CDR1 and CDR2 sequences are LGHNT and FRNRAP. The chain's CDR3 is CASGLRLAGASGETQYF. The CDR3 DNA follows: TGTGCTAGTGGTTTAAGACTAGCGGGAGCATCAGGAGAGACCCAGTACTTC.

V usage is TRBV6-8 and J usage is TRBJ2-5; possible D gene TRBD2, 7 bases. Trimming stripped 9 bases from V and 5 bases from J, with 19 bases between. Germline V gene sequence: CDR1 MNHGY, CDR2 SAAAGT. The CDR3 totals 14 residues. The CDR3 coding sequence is TGTGCCAGGTTAGGGGGAGGGCCGGGGGAGACCCAGTACTTC. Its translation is CARLGGGPGETQYF.

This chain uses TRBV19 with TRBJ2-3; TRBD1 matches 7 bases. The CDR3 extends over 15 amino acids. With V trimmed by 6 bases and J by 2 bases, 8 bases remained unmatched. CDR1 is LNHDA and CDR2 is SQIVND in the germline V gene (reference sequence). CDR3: CASSDRVVITDTQYF. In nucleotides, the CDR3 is TGTGCCAGTAGCGACAGGGTTGTGATCACAGATACGCAGTATTTT. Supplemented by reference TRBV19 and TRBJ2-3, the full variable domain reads DGGITQSPKYLFRKEGQNVTLSCEQNLNHDAMYWYRQDPGQGLRLIYYSQIVNDFQKGDIAEGYSVSREKKESFPLTVTSAQKNPTAFYLCASSDRVVITDTQYFGPGTRLTVL.

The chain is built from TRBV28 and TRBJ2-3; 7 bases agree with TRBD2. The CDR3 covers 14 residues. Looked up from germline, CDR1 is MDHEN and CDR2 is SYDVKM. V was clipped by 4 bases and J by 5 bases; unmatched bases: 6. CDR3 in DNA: TGTGCCAGCAGTTCTACGGGGGGAAGAGATACGCAGTATTTT. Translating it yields CASSSTGGRDTQYF.

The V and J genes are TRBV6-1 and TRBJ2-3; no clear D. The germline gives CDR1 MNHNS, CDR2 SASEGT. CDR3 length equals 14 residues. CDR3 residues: CASSVVQYTDTQYF. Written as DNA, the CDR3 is TGTGCTAGTTCGGTAGTCCAATACACAGATACGCAGTATTTT.

CDR3 loop: CASSPVWDRGETQYF. For the CDR3, the DNA is TGTGCCAGCTCACCCGTCTGGGACAGGGGAGAGACCCAGTACTTC. The chain has TRBV18 and TRBJ2-5; 10 nucleotides align to TRBD1. The CDR3 is 15 residues long. Germline V gene sequence: CDR1 KGHSH, CDR2 LQKENI. The V gene end was trimmed by 3 bases and the J gene end by 4 bases; junction bases not matched to a gene: 5.

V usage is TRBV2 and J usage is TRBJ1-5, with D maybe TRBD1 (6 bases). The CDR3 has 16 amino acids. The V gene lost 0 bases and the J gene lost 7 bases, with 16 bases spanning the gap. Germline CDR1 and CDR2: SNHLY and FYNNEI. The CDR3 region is CASSEAQSQGFQPQHF. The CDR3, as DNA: TGTGCCAGCAGTGAAGCGCAGTCACAGGGATTCCAGCCCCAGCATTTT.

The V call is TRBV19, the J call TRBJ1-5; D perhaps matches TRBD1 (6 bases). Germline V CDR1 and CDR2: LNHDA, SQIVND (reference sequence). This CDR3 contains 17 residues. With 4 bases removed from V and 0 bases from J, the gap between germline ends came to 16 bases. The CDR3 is CASSNLGAQDSNQPQHF. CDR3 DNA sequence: TGTGCCAGTAGTAATTTGGGGGCGCAGGATAGCAATCAGCCCCAGCATTTT.